This TCR beta chain appears in the sequencing data of a study of cytotoxic CD8 clonotypes in ibrutinib-treated CLL. V lost 5 bases and J lost 0, with 12 bases in between. Germline lookup yields CDR1 SGHVS and CDR2 FNYEAQ. This CDR3 spans 15 amino acids. The method was immunoSEQ multiplex PCR; TCRdb's version includes in-frame clones alone and lacks a portion of them. Among 120,000 to 150,000 clones, 80% to 95% were seen once, and the ten largest hold 11%. V gene TRBV7-6 combines with J gene TRBJ2-3; tentatively, D is TRBD2 (5 bases). The TCR originated in a human donor with chronic lymphocytic leukemia. This specimen was PBMCs, taken after 12 months of ibrutinib treatment. CDR3 amino acids: CASSPLASSTDTQYF. The CDR3 coding sequence is TGTGCCAGCAGCCCTTTAGCGTCTAGCACAGATACGCAGTATTTT.